The 6 T cell receptor beta chains below come from one sample, sequenced in a study of PD-L1 blockade in urothelial cancer. Some clones are missing from TCRdb's copy, which holds only in-frame ones; the method was immunoSEQ multiplex PCR. The data contain roughly 91,000 clones, more than 75% of them singletons. Time point meaning: pretreatment peripheral blood. The input for sequencing was PBMCs, taken around atezolizumab (anti-PD-L1) treatment. Every receptor here comes from a man aged 60-69 years with urothelial cancer.

V is TRBV28 and J is TRBJ2-5; perhaps TRBD1 as D (6 bases). Per germline, CDR1 MDHEN and CDR2 SYDVKM. V lost 7 bases and J lost 5, with 11 bases in between. The CDR3 covers 12 residues. The CDR3 nucleotides are TGTGCCAGCAATTGGGGGCGGGAGACCCAGTACTTC. It is translated as CASNWGRETQYF.

This chain uses TRBV28 with TRBJ2-1; 14 bases map to TRBD2. Germline V lookup: CDR1 MDHEN, CDR2 SYDVKM. V lost 8 bases and J lost 4; bases outside the gene matches: 7. The CDR3 has 16 amino acids. The CDR3 bases are TGTGCCAGCCCTCCGACTAGCGGGAGGGCTTACAATGAGCAGTTCTTC. This codes for CASPPTSGRAYNEQFF.

This clone was picked up one time. The chain is built from TRBV10-3 and TRBJ1-3; possibly TRBD1 for D (6 bases). V was shortened by 9 bases and J by 0 bases, with 12 bases between the two germline ends. This CDR3 contains 14 residues. Germline V gene sequence: CDR1 ENHRY, CDR2 SYGVKD. CDR3: CAIRQEYSGNTIYF. The CDR3 DNA follows: TGTGCCATAAGACAGGAGTACTCTGGAAACACCATATATTTT.

V is TRBV27 and J is TRBJ1-1; no firm D call. Per the germline V gene, CDR1 is MNHEY and CDR2 is SMNVEV (reference sequence). The CDR3 is made up of 15 amino acids. V was pared by 0 bases and J by 0 bases, with 8 bases between. Here the CDR3 reads CASSLSWLLNTEAFF. Here the CDR3 DNA reads TGTGCCAGCAGTTTATCGTGGCTCCTGAACACTGAAGCTTTCTTT.

This chain uses TRBV27 with TRBJ2-1, with TRBD2 identical over 10 bases. Germline trimming cut 3 bases from V and 9 bases from J; bases unmatched to any gene: 5. This CDR3 spans 14 amino acids. Germline V gives CDR1 MNHEY, CDR2 SMNVEV (reference sequence). CDR3 in DNA: TGTGCCAGCAGTTTTGAAGCGGGAGGGGGTGAGCAGTTCTTC. Translated: CASSFEAGGGEQFF.

This clone was counted a single time. This chain uses TRBV4-3 with TRBJ2-5, with 7 bases aligning to TRBD2. Germline V CDR1 and CDR2: LGHNA, YSLEER. This CDR3 comprises 15 residues. The V segment lost 5 bases and the J segment 0 bases; nucleotides outside the gene matches: 6. The CDR3, as DNA: TGCGCCAGCAGCTTGCTGGGAGGGGACCAAGAGACCCAGTACTTC. Translated, it gives CASSLLGGDQETQYF.